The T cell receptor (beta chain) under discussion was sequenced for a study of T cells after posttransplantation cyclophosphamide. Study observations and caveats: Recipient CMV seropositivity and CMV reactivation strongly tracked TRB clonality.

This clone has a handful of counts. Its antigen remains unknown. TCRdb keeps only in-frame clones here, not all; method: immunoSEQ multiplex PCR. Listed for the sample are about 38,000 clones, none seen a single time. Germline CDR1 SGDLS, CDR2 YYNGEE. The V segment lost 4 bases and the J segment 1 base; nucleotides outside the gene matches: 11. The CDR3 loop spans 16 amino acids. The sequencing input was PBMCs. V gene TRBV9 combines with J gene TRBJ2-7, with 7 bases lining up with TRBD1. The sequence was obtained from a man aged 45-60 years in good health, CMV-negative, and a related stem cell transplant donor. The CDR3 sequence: CASSTGTGVGSYEQYF. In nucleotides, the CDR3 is TGTGCCAGCAGCACGGGAACAGGGGTAGGGTCCTACGAGCAGTACTTC.